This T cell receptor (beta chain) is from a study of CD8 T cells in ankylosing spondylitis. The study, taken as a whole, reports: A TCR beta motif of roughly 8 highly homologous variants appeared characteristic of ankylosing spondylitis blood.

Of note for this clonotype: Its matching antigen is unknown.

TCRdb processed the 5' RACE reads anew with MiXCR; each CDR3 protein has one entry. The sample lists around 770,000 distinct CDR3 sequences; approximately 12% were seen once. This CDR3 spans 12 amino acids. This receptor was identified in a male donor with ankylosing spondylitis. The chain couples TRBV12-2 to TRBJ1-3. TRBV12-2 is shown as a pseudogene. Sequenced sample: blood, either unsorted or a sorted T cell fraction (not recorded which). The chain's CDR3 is CASRSYGNTIYF. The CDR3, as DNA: TGTGCAAGTCGCTCCTATGGAAACACCATATATTTT.